The 24 T cell receptor beta chains given below trace back to one sample, sequenced in a study of beta chain features in type 1 diabetes. What was sequenced were expressed TCRB transcripts, since all of the isolated RNA had been reverse transcribed. Libraries were prepared by immunoSEQ multiplex PCR; TCRdb keeps only in-frame clonotypes and omits some of them. Among some 900,000 clones, around a sixth were seen once, and the ten largest hold around 0.02%. The sample comprised naive CD4+ T cells from blood. These receptors all stem from a woman between 18 and 29 years old in good health.

This clone was seen only a few times. The chain couples TRBV9 to TRBJ2-1, with 11 bases identical to TRBD2. The J segment lost 0 bases and the V segment lost 0 bases, leaving 8 bases of the junction unmatched. The CDR3 has 19 residues. Germline CDR1 is SGDLS and CDR2 is YYNGEE. The CDR3 DNA reads TGTGCCAGCAGCGTAGCCCTAGCGGGAGGCCCGATCTCCTACAATGAGCAGTTCTTC. Residues: CASSVALAGGPISYNEQFF.

The genes are TRBV7-8 and TRBJ1-5; unclear D gene. The germline CDR1 and CDR2 sequences are SGHVS and FQNEAQ. V gave up 5 bases and J gave up 3 bases, with 14 bases separating them. The CDR3 totals 15 residues. CDR3 sequence: CASSQGRDNNQPQHF. CDR3 nucleotides: TGTGCCAGCAGCCAAGGAAGAGACAACAATCAGCCCCAGCATTTT.

This clone was seen a few times. The rearrangement joins TRBV19 to TRBJ1-2, with D possibly being TRBD1 (6 bases). Trimming left V 6 bases short and J 4 bases short, with 15 bases between. The CDR3 is 14 amino acids. CDR1 and CDR2 (germline): LNHDA, SQIVND (reference sequence). This CDR3 reads CASRNTGPTYGYTF. As DNA, the CDR3 is TGTGCCAGTAGGAACACAGGGCCAACCTATGGCTACACCTTC. Supplemented by reference TRBV19 and TRBJ1-2, the full variable domain reads DGGITQSPKYLFRKEGQNVTLSCEQNLNHDAMYWYRQDPGQGLRLIYYSQIVNDFQKGDIAEGYSVSREKKESFPLTVTSAQKNPTAFYLCASRNTGPTYGYTFGSGTRLTVV.

The chain links TRBV28 to TRBJ2-7; D uncertain. Germline-derived CDR1 and CDR2 are MDHEN and SYDVKM. This CDR3 is built from 12 residues. Between the trimmed V and J ends, which lost 4 bases and 3 bases, there was a span of 7 bases. The CDR3 coding sequence is TGTGCCAGCAGTTCTAGTATCTACGAGCAGTACTTC. Residues: CASSSSIYEQYF.

A few counts support this clone. The chain employs TRBV6-1 and TRBJ1-1, with a weak D call TRBD1 (5 bases). The CDR3 spans 15 residues. Germline loops: CDR1 MNHNS, CDR2 SASEGT. With 6 bases removed from V and 2 bases from J, the gap between germline ends came to 16 bases. This CDR3 is CASRLQDELNTEAFF. CDR3 sequence (DNA): TGTGCCAGCAGACTACAGGACGAGTTAAACACTGAAGCTTTCTTT.

The chain employs TRBV2 and TRBJ2-1; 9 bases align to TRBD2. The germline gives CDR1 SNHLY, CDR2 FYNNEI. The J segment lost 12 bases and the V segment lost 8 bases, leaving 11 bases of the junction unmatched. The CDR3 spans 13 residues. The CDR3 bases are TGTGCCAGCTTTACGGCGGGAGGGCCTACGCAGTTCTTC. This sequence encodes CASFTAGGPTQFF.

The CDR3 DNA follows: TGCGCCAGCACTGACGGAGGGAGCGGAGATACGCAGTATTTT. The encoded protein is CASTDGGSGDTQYF. This sequence joins TRBV5-1 and TRBJ2-3; D is possibly TRBD2 (6 bases). The germline gives CDR1 SGHRS, CDR2 YFSETQ. The CDR3 consists of 14 residues. V was clipped by 6 bases and J by 5 bases, with 16 bases between them. Looking up the rest from reference TRBV5-1 and TRBJ2-3 gives the full variable domain: KAGVTQTPRYLIKTRGQQVTLSCSPISGHRSVSWYQQTPGQGLQFLFEYFSETQRNKGNFPGRFSGRQFSNSRSEMNVSTLELGDSALYLCASTDGGSGDTQYFGPGTRLTVL.

The CDR3 loop reads CASTPSPWRGVNEQFF. As DNA, the CDR3 is TGTGCCAGCACCCCCAGCCCTTGGAGGGGTGTAAATGAGCAGTTCTTC. V is TRBV4-2 and J is TRBJ2-1; TRBD2 is a possible D gene (6 bases). Trimming shortened V by 7 bases and J by 7 bases, and 23 bases separated the two germline ends. In germline, CDR1 is LGHNA, CDR2 YNFKEQ. This CDR3 contains 16 residues.

This clone was counted only a few times. The chain recombines TRBV11-2 with TRBJ2-3; D is perhaps TRBD2 (5 bases). Germline V gives CDR1 SGHAT, CDR2 FQNNGV. This CDR3 is built from 16 residues. Trimming stripped 2 bases from V and 1 base from J, with 13 bases between. The CDR3 spells CASSLFVGEGTDTQYF. The CDR3 DNA follows: TGTGCCAGCAGCTTATTTGTGGGAGAGGGCACAGATACGCAGTATTTT.

Concerning this clone itself: Distinct nucleotide sequences in the sample also encode this CDR3. This chain uses TRBV7-2 with TRBJ2-1, with D possibly TRBD2 on 6 matching bases. The CDR3 runs to 15 residues. From germline, CDR1 is SGHTA and CDR2 FQGNSA. V lost 1 base, J lost 4 bases, and 11 bases lay in between. The DNA of the CDR3 is TGTGCCAGCAGCTTAGTGGGCGGGACGTACAATGAGCAGTTCTTC. Translation: CASSLVGGTYNEQFF.

The genes are TRBV5-5 and TRBJ2-1, with 7 nucleotides matching TRBD2. CDR1 and CDR2 (germline): SGHKS, YYEKEE (reference sequence). The CDR3 is 16 amino acids. With V trimmed by 0 bases and J by 7 bases, 10 bases remained unmatched. The DNA of the CDR3 is TGTGCCAGCAGCTTGGTTGGCGGGAGATCTGGGAATGAGCAGTTCTTC. Its translation is CASSLVGGRSGNEQFF.

This chain links TRBV7-9 with TRBJ1-2; TRBD1 is a possible D gene (5 bases). Trimming stripped 5 bases from V and 6 bases from J, with 28 bases between. CDR1 and CDR2 (germline): SEHNR, FQNEAQ (reference sequence). There are 18 residues in the CDR3. The CDR3 is CASSGLISEQANLDGYTF. The CDR3 nucleotides are TGTGCCAGCAGCGGATTGATCTCGGAACAGGCGAATCTAGATGGCTACACCTTC.

This chain connects TRBV20-1 to TRBJ2-6; D may correspond to TRBD1 or TRBD2 (5 bases each). This CDR3 has 10 residues. From germline, CDR1 is DFQATT and CDR2 SNEGSKA (reference sequence). The CDR3 region is CRGPYLVLTF. In DNA form, the CDR3 reads TGCAGGGGACCGTATCTCGTCCTGACTTTC.

This clone was counted a few times. V usage is TRBV28 and J usage is TRBJ2-7; D ambiguous. The ends were cut back, 2 bases at V and 6 bases at J, with 11 bases in the middle. The CDR3 loop spans 13 amino acids. CDR1 MDHEN and CDR2 SYDVKM come from the germline V gene. DNA for the CDR3: TGTGCCAGCAGTTTAGGCATGATTTCCGAGCAGTACTTC. Translating it yields CASSLGMISEQYF.

This clone is a singleton in its sample. V usage is TRBV18 and J usage is TRBJ2-2; unclear D gene. V gave up 2 bases and J gave up 0 bases, with 10 bases separating them. This CDR3 contains 16 residues. CDR1 KGHSH and CDR2 LQKENI come from the germline V gene. CDR3 amino acids: CASSPNGIANTGELFF. CDR3 DNA: TGTGCCAGCTCACCAAACGGAATTGCGAACACCGGGGAGCTGTTTTTT.

There are a few counts of this clone. The chain carries TRBV10-3 and TRBJ2-7; D gene uncertain. The CDR3 runs 12 residues. V was clipped by 5 bases and J by 4 bases, with 9 bases between them. Germline CDR1 and CDR2: ENHRY and SYGVKD. Here the CDR3 reads CAISHSAYEQYF. CDR3 DNA: TGTGCCATCAGTCACTCCGCGTACGAGCAGTACTTC.

V usage is TRBV19 and J usage is TRBJ2-2; tentative D call: TRBD2 (5 bases). Per the germline V gene, CDR1 is LNHDA and CDR2 is SQIVND (reference sequence). The CDR3 is made up of 14 amino acids. The V and J ends lost 7 bases and 1 base respectively, with 10 bases between them. The CDR3 nucleotides read TGTGCCAGTACTGAAAGCGGGAACACCGGGGAGCTGTTTTTT. It yields the protein CASTESGNTGELFF. The whole variable domain, remainder taken from reference TRBV19 and TRBJ2-2, is DGGITQSPKYLFRKEGQNVTLSCEQNLNHDAMYWYRQDPGQGLRLIYYSQIVNDFQKGDIAEGYSVSREKKESFPLTVTSAQKNPTAFYLCASTESGNTGELFFGEGSRLTVL.

Concerning this clone itself: Mismatch with germline at one junction end may stem from a read error. J is TRBJ2-1 and V is TRBV5-4; 7 bases align to TRBD1. From germline, CDR1 is SGHNT and CDR2 YYREEE (reference sequence). The CDR3 totals 16 residues. CDR3 nucleotide sequence: TGCGCCAGCAGCCAAGTGGGGAGACAGGGCGGCAATGAGCAGTTCTTC. Its translation is CASSQVGRQGGNEQFF.

V is TRBV6-6 and J is TRBJ2-1; D not certain. Germline CDR1 MNHNY, CDR2 SVGAGI (reference sequence). The ends were cut back, 6 bases at V and 4 bases at J, with 16 bases in the middle. This CDR3 contains 15 residues. The CDR3 DNA follows: TGTGCCAGCAGAAATGTAATAGGGATATACAATGAGCAGTTCTTC. Translating gives CASRNVIGIYNEQFF.

The chain links TRBV11-2 to TRBJ2-5; TRBD1 might be the D (6 bases). Trimming shortened V by 5 bases and J by 5 bases, and 18 bases separated the two germline ends. Germline V gene lookup returns CDR1 SGHAT and CDR2 FQNNGV. The CDR3 extends over 15 amino acids. The CDR3 region is CASSQTGTRRETQYF. The CDR3 DNA reads as TGTGCCAGCAGCCAAACCGGGACAAGAAGGGAGACCCAGTACTTC.

A remark on this clone: Distinct nucleotide sequences in the sample also encode this CDR3. The rearrangement links TRBV28 to TRBJ2-7, with TRBD2 matching over 11 bases. Germline CDR1 MDHEN, CDR2 SYDVKM. V was clipped by 5 bases and J by 2 bases; unmatched bases: 2. The CDR3 spans 14 residues. CDR3 sequence reads: CASSLTSGTYEQYF. In DNA form, the CDR3 reads TGTGCCAGCAGTCTGACTAGCGGGACCTACGAGCAGTACTTC.

As regards this clone: A much larger clone differs by one base, so this may be a read error. This sample also contains other DNA sequences that code for the same CDR3. This chain links TRBV11-2 with TRBJ2-5; D is unclear. Trimming stripped 3 bases from V and 3 bases from J, with 2 bases between. This CDR3 has 11 residues. Germline values: CDR1 SGHAT, CDR2 FQNNGV. CDR3 sequence: CASSLEETQYF. DNA of the CDR3: TGTGCCAGCAGCTTGGAAGAGACCCAGTACTTC. Together with reference TRBV11-2 and TRBJ2-5, the CDR3 gives the full variable domain: EAGVAQSPRYKIIEKRQSVAFWCNPISGHATLYWYQQILGQGPKLLIQFQNNGVVDDSQLPKDRFSAERLKGVDSTLKIQPAKLEDSAVYLCASSLEETQYFGPGTRLLVL.

This clone was seen a few times. The chain couples TRBV5-1 to TRBJ2-7; 9 nucleotides match TRBD2. V gave up 4 bases and J gave up 0 bases; unmatched junction bases: 11. Per the germline V gene, CDR1 is SGHRS and CDR2 is YFSETQ. The length of the CDR3 is 17 residues. The CDR3 nucleotides are TGCGCCAGCAGCCTGCGGGCGACTAGCGGCATCTCCTACGAGCAGTACTTC. Its protein is CASSLRATSGISYEQYF. Full variable domain (missing parts from reference TRBV5-1 and TRBJ2-7): KAGVTQTPRYLIKTRGQQVTLSCSPISGHRSVSWYQQTPGQGLQFLFEYFSETQRNKGNFPGRFSGRQFSNSRSEMNVSTLELGDSALYLCASSLRATSGISYEQYFGPGTRLTVT.

This chain uses TRBV28 with TRBJ2-7; D is uncertain. Germline V gene sequence: CDR1 MDHEN, CDR2 SYDVKM. CDR3 length: 12 amino acids. Trimming shortened V by 5 bases and J by 3 bases, and 8 bases separated the two germline ends. In DNA, the CDR3 is TGTGCCAGCAGTCGAAGTATCTACGAGCAGTACTTC. It yields the protein CASSRSIYEQYF.